The present T cell receptor beta chain was sequenced within a study of identical twins. General study findings and limits: Insertion counts were lower in abundant cord blood beta clonotypes, a trend that memory repertoires did not show.

Each CDR3 protein is one row after TCRdb ran MiXCR on the 5' RACE reads. The sample carries 1.5 million to 2 million distinct CDR3 sequences, 25% to 35% recorded once. Looked up from germline, CDR1 is SQVTM and CDR2 is ANQGSEA. The V and J ends lost 5 bases and 0 bases respectively, with 11 bases between them. This CDR3 has 14 residues. The table lists this clonotype with many counts. Antigen specificity is unknown. The receptor was isolated from a newborn girl in good health. The V call is TRBV29-1, the J call TRBJ2-1, with D unclear. Sequencing was performed on cord blood. CDR3 bases: TGCAGCGTTTGTGGGGTCAGCTCCTACAATGAGCAGTTCTTC. It specifies CSVCGVSSYNEQFF.